This T cell receptor (beta chain) was observed in a study of cytomegalovirus exposure and HLA in healthy donors. Findings and caveats of the study: Cytomegalovirus-associated TCR beta chains were listed, numbering some 180. As was reported, the classifier diagnosed cytomegalovirus status with high specificity and sensitivity.

With respect to this clone: Its antigen is undetermined.

The PCR made use of 60 Vbeta and 13 Jbeta primers. The assay was immunoSEQ multiplex PCR, and TCRdb's table has in-frame clones only and misses some. The sample lists 70,000 or so clones, about 60% occurring once. The V end was cut by 4 bases, the J end by 5 bases, with 10 bases between. This CDR3 is built from 13 residues. CDR1 SGHAT and CDR2 FQNNGV come from the germline V gene. The chain has TRBV11-2 and TRBJ2-3; the D gene is possibly TRBD2 (5 bases). The TCR was taken from a woman aged 45 to 65 in good health and CMV-seronegative. The sample comprised PBMCs. CDR3 DNA sequence: TGTGCCAGCAGCTCCGCCGCGGGAGATACGCAGTATTTT. Translated, it gives CASSSAAGDTQYF.